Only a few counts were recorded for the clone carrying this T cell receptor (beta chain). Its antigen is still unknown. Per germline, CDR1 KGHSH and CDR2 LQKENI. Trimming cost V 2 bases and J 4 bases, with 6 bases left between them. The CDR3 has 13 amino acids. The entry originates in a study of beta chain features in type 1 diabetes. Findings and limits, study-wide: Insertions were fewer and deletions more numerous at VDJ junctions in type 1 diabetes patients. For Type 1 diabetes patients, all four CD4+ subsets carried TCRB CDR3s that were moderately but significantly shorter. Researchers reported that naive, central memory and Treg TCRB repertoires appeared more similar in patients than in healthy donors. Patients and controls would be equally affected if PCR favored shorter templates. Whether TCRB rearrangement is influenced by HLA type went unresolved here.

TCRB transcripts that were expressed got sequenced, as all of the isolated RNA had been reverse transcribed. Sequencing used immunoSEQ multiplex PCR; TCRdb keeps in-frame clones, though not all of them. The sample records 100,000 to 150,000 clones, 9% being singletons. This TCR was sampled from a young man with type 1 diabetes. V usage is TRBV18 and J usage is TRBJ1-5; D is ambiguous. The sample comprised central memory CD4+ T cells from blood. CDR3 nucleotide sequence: TGTGCCAGCTCACCAGACTTGAATCAGCCCCAGCATTTT. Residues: CASSPDLNQPQHF.